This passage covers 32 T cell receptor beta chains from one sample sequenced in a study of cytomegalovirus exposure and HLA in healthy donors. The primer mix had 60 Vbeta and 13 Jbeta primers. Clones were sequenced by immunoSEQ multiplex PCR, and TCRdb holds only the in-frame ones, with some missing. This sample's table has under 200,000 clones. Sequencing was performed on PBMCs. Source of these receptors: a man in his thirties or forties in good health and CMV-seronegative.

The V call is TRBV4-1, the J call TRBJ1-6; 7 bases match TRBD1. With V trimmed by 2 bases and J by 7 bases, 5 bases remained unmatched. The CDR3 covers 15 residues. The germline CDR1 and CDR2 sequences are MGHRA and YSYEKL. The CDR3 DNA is TGCGCCAGCAGCCAACCCCGACAGGGAAATTCACCCCTCCACTTT. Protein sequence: CASSQPRQGNSPLHF.

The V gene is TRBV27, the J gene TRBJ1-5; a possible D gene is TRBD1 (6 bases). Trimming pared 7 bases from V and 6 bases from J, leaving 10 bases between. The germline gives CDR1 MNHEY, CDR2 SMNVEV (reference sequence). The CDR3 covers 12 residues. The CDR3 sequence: CASTTGFQPQHF. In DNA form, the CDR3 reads TGTGCCAGCACCACAGGGTTTCAGCCCCAGCATTTT.

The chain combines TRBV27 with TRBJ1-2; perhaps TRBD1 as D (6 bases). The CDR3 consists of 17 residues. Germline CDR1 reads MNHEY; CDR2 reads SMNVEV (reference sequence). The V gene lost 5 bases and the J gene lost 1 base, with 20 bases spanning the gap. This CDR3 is CASSQNGLGHDNYGYTF. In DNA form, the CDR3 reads TGTGCCAGCAGTCAGAACGGGCTGGGACACGATAACTATGGCTACACCTTC.

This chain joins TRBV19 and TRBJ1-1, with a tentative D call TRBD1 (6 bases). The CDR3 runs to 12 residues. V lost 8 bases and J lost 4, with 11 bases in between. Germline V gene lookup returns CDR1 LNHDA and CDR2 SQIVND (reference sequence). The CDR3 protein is CASQDRTTEAFF. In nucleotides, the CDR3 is TGTGCCAGTCAGGACAGAACCACTGAAGCTTTCTTT. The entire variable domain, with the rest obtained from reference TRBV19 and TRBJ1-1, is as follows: DGGITQSPKYLFRKEGQNVTLSCEQNLNHDAMYWYRQDPGQGLRLIYYSQIVNDFQKGDIAEGYSVSREKKESFPLTVTSAQKNPTAFYLCASQDRTTEAFFGQGTRLTVV.

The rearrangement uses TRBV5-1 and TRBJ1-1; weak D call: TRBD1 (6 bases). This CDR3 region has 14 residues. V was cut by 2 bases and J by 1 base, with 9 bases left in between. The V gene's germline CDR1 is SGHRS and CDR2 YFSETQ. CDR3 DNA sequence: TGCGCCAGCAGCTTCACACAGGGGAACACTGAAGCTTTCTTT. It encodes CASSFTQGNTEAFF.

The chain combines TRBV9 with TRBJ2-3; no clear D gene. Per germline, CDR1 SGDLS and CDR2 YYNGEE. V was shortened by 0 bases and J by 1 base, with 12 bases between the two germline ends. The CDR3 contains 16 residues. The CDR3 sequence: CASSVAVDRGTDTQYF. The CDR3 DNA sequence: TGTGCCAGCAGCGTAGCAGTCGACCGGGGCACAGATACGCAGTATTTT.

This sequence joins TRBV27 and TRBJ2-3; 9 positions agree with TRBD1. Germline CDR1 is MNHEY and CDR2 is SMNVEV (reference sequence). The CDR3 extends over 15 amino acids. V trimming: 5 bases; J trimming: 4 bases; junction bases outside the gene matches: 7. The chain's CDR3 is CASSTGGGRPDTQYF. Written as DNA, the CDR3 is TGTGCCAGCAGTACAGGGGGCGGGCGTCCAGATACGCAGTATTTT.

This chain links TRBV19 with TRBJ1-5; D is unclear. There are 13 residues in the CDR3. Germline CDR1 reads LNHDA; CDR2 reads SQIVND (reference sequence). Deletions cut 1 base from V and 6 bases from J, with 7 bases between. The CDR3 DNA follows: TGTGCCAGTAGTATAGCCAGGCTTCAGCCCCAGCATTTT. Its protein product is CASSIARLQPQHF.

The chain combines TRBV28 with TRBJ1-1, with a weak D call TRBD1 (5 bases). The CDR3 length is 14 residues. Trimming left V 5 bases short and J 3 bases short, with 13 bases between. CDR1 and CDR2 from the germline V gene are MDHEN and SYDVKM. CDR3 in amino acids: CASSVPRGDTEAFF. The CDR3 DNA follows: TGTGCCAGCAGTGTCCCTCGGGGGGACACTGAAGCTTTCTTT. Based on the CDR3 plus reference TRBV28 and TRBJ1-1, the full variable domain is DVKVTQSSRYLVKRTGEKVFLECVQDMDHENMFWYRQDPGLGLRLIYFSYDVKMKEKGDIPEGYSVSREKKERFSLILESASTNQTSMYLCASSVPRGDTEAFFGQGTRLTVV.

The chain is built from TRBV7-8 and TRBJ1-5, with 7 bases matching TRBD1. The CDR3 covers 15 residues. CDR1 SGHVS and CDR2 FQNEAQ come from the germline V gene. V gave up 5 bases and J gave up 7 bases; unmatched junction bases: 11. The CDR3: CASSTLDREEQPQHF. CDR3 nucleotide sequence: TGTGCCAGCAGCACCTTAGACAGGGAGGAACAGCCCCAGCATTTT.

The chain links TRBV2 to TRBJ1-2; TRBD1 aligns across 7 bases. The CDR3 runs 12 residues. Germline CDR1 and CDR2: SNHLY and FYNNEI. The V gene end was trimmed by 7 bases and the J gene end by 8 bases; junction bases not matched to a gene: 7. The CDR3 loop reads CASMQGVEGYTF. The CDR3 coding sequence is TGTGCCAGCATGCAGGGGGTGGAGGGCTACACCTTC.

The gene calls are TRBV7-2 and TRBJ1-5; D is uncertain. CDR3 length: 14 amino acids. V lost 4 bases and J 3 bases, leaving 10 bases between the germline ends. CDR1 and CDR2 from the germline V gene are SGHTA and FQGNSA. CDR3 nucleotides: TGTGCCAGCAGCTCTGGACTGATCAATCAGCCCCAGCATTTT. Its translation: CASSSGLINQPQHF. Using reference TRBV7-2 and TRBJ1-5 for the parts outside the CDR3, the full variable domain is GAGVSQSPSNKVTEKGKDVELRCDPISGHTALYWYRQSLGQGLEFLIYFQGNSAPDKSGLPSDRFSAERTGGSVSTLTIQRTQQEDSAVYLCASSSGLINQPQHFGDGTRLSIL.

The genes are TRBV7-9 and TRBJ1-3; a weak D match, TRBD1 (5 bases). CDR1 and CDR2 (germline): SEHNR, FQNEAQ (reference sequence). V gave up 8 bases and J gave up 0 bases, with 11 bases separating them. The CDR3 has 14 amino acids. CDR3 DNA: TGTGCCAGCCCTCCGGGGGACTCTGGAAACACCATATATTTT. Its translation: CASPPGDSGNTIYF.

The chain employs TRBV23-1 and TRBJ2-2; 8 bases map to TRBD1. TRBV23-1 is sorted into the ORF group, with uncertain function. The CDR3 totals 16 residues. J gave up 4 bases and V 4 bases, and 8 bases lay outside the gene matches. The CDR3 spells CASSPGQGEFTGELFF. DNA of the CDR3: TGCGCCAGCAGTCCCGGACAGGGCGAGTTCACCGGGGAGCTGTTTTTT.

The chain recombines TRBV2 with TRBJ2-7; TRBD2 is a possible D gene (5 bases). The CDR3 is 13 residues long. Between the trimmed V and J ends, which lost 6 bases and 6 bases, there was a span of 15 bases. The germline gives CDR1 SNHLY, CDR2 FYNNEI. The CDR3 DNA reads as TGTGCCAGCAGCACGGAGATGACTATCGAGCAGTACTTC. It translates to CASSTEMTIEQYF.

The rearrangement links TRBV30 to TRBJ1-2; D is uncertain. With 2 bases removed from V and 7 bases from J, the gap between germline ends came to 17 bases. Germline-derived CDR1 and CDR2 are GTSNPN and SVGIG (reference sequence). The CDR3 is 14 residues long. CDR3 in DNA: TGTGCCTGGAGTCCCCCAAGCGCGGGTATTGGCTACACCTTC. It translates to CAWSPPSAGIGYTF.

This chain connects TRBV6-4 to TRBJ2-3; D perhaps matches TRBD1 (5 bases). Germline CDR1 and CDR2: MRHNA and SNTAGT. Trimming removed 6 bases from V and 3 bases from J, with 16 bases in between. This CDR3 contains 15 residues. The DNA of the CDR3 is TGTGCCAGCAGGGCCAGGGCGTTTGGTACAGATACGCAGTATTTT. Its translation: CASRARAFGTDTQYF.

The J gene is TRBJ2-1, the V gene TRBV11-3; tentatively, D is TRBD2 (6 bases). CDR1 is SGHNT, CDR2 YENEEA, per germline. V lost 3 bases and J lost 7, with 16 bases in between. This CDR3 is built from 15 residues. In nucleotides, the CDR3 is TGTGCCAGCAGCTTCGGAGGGACCCATGGGAATGAGCAGTTCTTC. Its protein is CASSFGGTHGNEQFF.

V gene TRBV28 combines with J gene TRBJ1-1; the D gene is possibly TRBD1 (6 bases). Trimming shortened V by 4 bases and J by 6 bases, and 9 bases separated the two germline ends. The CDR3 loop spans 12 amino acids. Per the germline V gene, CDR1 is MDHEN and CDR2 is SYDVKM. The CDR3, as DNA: TGTGCCAGCAGTTACAGGGACCCTGAAGCTTTCTTT. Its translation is CASSYRDPEAFF.

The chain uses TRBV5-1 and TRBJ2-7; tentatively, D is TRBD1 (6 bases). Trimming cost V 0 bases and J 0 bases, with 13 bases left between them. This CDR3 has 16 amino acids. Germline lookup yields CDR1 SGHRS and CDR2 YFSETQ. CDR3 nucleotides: TGCGCCAGCAGCTTGGCCTTAGAGACAGGCTCCTACGAGCAGTACTTC. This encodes CASSLALETGSYEQYF. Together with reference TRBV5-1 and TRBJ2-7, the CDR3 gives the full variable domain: KAGVTQTPRYLIKTRGQQVTLSCSPISGHRSVSWYQQTPGQGLQFLFEYFSETQRNKGNFPGRFSGRQFSNSRSEMNVSTLELGDSALYLCASSLALETGSYEQYFGPGTRLTVT.

Here the CDR3 DNA reads TGTGCCAGCAGCCTAGGAGGACAGGGGGGTCAGCCCCAGCATTTT. Translated: CASSLGGQGGQPQHF. The rearrangement links TRBV7-8 to TRBJ1-5, with 10 positions matching TRBD1. The V gene end was trimmed by 5 bases and the J gene end by 6 bases; junction bases not matched to a gene: 7. Germline V gene lookup returns CDR1 SGHVS and CDR2 FQNEAQ. This CDR3 is built from 15 residues.

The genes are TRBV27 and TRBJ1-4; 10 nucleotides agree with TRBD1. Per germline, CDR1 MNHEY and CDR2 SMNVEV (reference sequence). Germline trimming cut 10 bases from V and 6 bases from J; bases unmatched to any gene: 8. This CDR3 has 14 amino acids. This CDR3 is CAIPKGTGDEKLFF. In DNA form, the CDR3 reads TGTGCCATTCCAAAGGGGACAGGGGATGAAAAACTGTTTTTT. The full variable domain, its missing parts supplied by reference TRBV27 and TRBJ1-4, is EAQVTQNPRYLITVTGKKLTVTCSQNMNHEYMSWYRQDPGLGLRQIYYSMNVEVTDKGDVPEGYKVSRKEKRNFPLILESPSPNQTSLYFCAIPKGTGDEKLFFGSGTQLSVL.

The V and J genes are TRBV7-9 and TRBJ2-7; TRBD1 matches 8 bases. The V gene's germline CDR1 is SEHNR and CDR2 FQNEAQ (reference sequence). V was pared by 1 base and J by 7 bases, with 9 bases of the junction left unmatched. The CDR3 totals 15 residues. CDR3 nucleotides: TGTGCCAGCAGCTTAGGGCAGGGGGCAGTCGTTGAGCAGTACTTC. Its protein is CASSLGQGAVVEQYF.

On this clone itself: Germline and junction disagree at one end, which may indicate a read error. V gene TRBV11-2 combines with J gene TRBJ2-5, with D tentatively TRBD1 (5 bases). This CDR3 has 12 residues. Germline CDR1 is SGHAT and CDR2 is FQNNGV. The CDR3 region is CASSLSQETRYF. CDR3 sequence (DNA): TGTGCCAGCAGCCTTTCACAGGAGACCCGGTACTTC.

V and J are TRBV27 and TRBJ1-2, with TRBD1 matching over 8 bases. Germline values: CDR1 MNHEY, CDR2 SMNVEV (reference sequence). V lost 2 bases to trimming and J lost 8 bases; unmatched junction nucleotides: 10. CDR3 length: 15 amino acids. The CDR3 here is CASSLRQGIASGYTF. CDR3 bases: TGTGCCAGCAGTTTAAGACAGGGGATTGCCAGCGGCTACACCTTC.

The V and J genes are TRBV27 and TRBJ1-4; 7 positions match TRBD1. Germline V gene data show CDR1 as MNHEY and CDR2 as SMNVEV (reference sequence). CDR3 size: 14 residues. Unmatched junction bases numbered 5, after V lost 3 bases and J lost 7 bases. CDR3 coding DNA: TGTGCCAGCAGTTTCGGGACAGAGGTTGAAAAACTGTTTTTT. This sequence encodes CASSFGTEVEKLFF. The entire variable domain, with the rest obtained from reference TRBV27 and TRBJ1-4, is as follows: EAQVTQNPRYLITVTGKKLTVTCSQNMNHEYMSWYRQDPGLGLRQIYYSMNVEVTDKGDVPEGYKVSRKEKRNFPLILESPSPNQTSLYFCASSFGTEVEKLFFGSGTQLSVL.

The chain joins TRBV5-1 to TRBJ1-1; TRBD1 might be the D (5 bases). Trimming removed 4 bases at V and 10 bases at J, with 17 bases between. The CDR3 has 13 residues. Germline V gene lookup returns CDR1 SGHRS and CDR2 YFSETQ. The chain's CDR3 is CASSPEERGGAFF. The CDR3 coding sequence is TGCGCCAGCAGCCCCGAAGAGCGCGGGGGAGCTTTCTTT.

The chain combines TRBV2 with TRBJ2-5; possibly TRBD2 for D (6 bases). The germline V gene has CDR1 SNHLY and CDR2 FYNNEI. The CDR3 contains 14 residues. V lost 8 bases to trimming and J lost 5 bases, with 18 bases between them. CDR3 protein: CASLPTGVVETQYF. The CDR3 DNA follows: TGTGCCAGCCTCCCCACGGGGGTCGTTGAGACCCAGTACTTC.

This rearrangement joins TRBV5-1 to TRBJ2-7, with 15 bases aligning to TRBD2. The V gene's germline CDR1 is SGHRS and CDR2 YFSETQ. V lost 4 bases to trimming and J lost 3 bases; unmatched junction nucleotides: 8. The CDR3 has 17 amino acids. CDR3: CASSPLGLAGGVYEQYF. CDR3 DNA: TGCGCCAGCAGCCCCCTAGGACTAGCGGGAGGGGTCTACGAGCAGTACTTC.

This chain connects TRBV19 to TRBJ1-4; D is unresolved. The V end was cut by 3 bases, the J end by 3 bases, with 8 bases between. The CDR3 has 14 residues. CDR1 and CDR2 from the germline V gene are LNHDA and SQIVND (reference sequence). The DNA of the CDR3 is TGTGCCAGTAGTATGACAATCCCTAATGAAAAACTGTTTTTT. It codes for CASSMTIPNEKLFF.

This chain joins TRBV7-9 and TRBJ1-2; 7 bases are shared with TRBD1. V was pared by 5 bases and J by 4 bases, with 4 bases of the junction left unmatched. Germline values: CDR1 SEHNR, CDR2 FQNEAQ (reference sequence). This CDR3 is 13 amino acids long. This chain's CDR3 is CASSRRDSYGYTF. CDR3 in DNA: TGTGCCAGCAGCCGCCGGGACAGCTATGGCTACACCTTC. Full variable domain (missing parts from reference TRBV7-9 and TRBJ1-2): DTGVSQNPRHKITKRGQNVTFRCDPISEHNRLYWYRQTLGQGPEFLTYFQNEAQLEKSRLLSDRFSAERPKGSFSTLEIQRTEQGDSAMYLCASSRRDSYGYTFGSGTRLTVV.

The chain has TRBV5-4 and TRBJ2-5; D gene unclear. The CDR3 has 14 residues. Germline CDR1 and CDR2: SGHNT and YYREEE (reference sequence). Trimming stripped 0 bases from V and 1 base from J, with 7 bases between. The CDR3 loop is CASSLGLRQETQYF. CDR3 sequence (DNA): TGTGCCAGCAGCTTGGGACTCCGCCAAGAGACCCAGTACTTC.